What follows describes a single T cell receptor (beta chain). Its antigen is unidentified. This PCR relied on a set of 60 Vbeta primers and 13 Jbeta primers. TCRdb keeps only in-frame clones here, not all; method: immunoSEQ multiplex PCR. The sample includes over 100,000 clones, almost 70% of them seen just once. V gave up 6 bases and J gave up 1 base, with 16 bases separating them. The CDR3 is 15 residues long. Looked up from germline, CDR1 is SGDLS and CDR2 is YYNGEE. The sample belongs to a study of cytomegalovirus exposure and HLA in healthy donors. General study results and limits: The study had only CMV serostatus as immune exposure information. Most TCR sequences were seen very rarely across donors, but some public TCRs occurred in many. The study assumed roughly uniform donor sequencing depth for presence/absence analyses.

This rearrangement joins TRBV9 to TRBJ2-5; maybe TRBD2 (7 bases). This receptor was identified in a man under 40 in good health and CMV-seropositive. Source material: PBMCs. The CDR3 loop reads CASNGPGGFQETQYF. The CDR3, as DNA: TGTGCCAGCAACGGGCCGGGGGGCTTCCAAGAGACCCAGTACTTC.